This T cell receptor (beta chain) was retrieved from a study of beta chain features in type 1 diabetes. Findings of the study overall: Significant though moderate, a shortening of TCRB CDR3s appeared in all four CD4+ subsets of Type 1 diabetes patients.

Regarding this clone: The antigen is not known.

A single heparinised draw of about 100 mL on average was taken per donor. Cell sorting via CD45RO/CCR7/CD25/CD127/CD95/CD27 was performed to obtain CD4+ naive, central memory, regulatory and stem cell-like memory cells. Expressed TCRB transcripts got sequenced, as all isolated RNA was reverse transcribed. Generated by immunoSEQ multiplex PCR, the TCRdb table keeps only in-frame clones and is missing some. The data hold approximately 170,000 clones, with approximately 7.8% observed a single time. This CDR3 is 16 amino acids long. From germline, CDR1 is SGDLS and CDR2 YYNGEE. The V gene end was trimmed by 2 bases and the J gene end by 5 bases; junction bases not matched to a gene: 4.

This TCR derives from a woman aged 35 to 49 with type 1 diabetes. This chain joins TRBV9 and TRBJ2-3, with TRBD2 matching over 14 bases. Material: central memory CD4+ T cells from blood. The chain's CDR3 is CASSVGLAGGKDTQYF. In DNA form, the CDR3 reads TGTGCCAGCAGCGTCGGACTAGCGGGAGGAAAAGATACGCAGTATTTT.